The text below deals with one T cell receptor beta chain. The target antigen is unknown. The data were taken from a study of OX40 agonist ivuxolimab in advanced cancers. Only in-frame clones appear in the TCRdb table, and some are missing; sequencing was by immunoSEQ multiplex PCR. The table includes approximately 82,000 clones, 92% detected once. Study-wide points: CD8+ T cells (on average) carried more expanded clones than CD4+ T cells.

V was clipped by 6 bases and J by 3 bases; unmatched bases: 8. Germline loops: CDR1 SQVTM, CDR2 ANQGSEA. The CDR3 is 14 amino acids. The source of this sequence is an adult with an advanced solid tumor such as melanoma, head and neck, liver or kidney cancer. The source material was CD4+ or CD8+ T cells sorted from blood, sampled in a trial of the OX40 agonist ivuxolimab. The chain links TRBV29-1 to TRBJ2-1, with TRBD1 matching 7 bases. Here the CDR3 DNA reads TGCAGCGTGGGTCAGGGGGATAGCTACAATGAGCAGTTCTTC. It is translated as CSVGQGDSYNEQFF.